Shown below are 7 T cell receptor beta chains from a single sample sequenced in a study of liver allograft versus peripheral blood T cells. For the study at large: Recipients' peripheral blood served as the comparator for T cell receptor repertoires in transplanted livers.

TCRdb re-analysed the reads in MiXCR, keeping a single row per CDR3 protein. The sample has 2,400 or so distinct CDR3 sequences; about 19% are singletons. These TCRs come from a human patient who had a liver transplant. Some T cells may be transferred from the graft donor.

This chain connects TRBV27 to TRBJ2-5, with 15 bases fitting TRBD2. CDR1 and CDR2 from the germline V gene are MNHEY and SMNVEV (reference sequence). Unmatched junction bases numbered 10, after V lost 6 bases and J lost 5 bases. The CDR3 has 17 amino acids. The CDR3 DNA sequence: TGTGCCAGCAGCCGAGGACTAGCGGGAGGGGCCGCCGAGACCCAGTACTTC. As protein: CASSRGLAGGAAETQYF.

This clonotype counts as large. V is TRBV6-6 and J is TRBJ2-1; a possible D gene is TRBD2 (7 bases). The germline gives CDR1 MNHNY, CDR2 SVGAGI (reference sequence). The CDR3 has 15 amino acids. With 7 bases removed from V and 5 bases from J, the gap between germline ends came to 18 bases. The DNA for the CDR3 is TGTGCCAGCACTACCGGGGGGCAAGTGGACAATGAGCAGTTCTTC. This sequence encodes CASTTGGQVDNEQFF.

The sample holds many counts of this clonotype. The chain joins TRBV27 to TRBJ2-7; D is unclear. Germline assignment: CDR1 MNHEY and CDR2 SMNVEV (reference sequence). The CDR3 is made up of 15 amino acids. V lost 4 bases, J lost 6 bases, and 19 bases lay in between. The CDR3 DNA reads TGTGCCAGCAGTTCAGTCTATAGCTCGGGTACCGAGCAGTACTTC. It translates to CASSSVYSSGTEQYF.

This clonotype was recorded a few times. J is TRBJ2-3 and V is TRBV9; TRBD2 aligns across 8 bases. The germline CDR1 and CDR2 sequences are SGDLS and YYNGEE. V lost 3 bases, J lost 5 bases, and 5 bases stayed unmatched. The CDR3 consists of 14 residues. The CDR3 spells CASSDSGSGDTQYF. As DNA, the CDR3 is TGTGCCAGCAGCGACAGCGGGAGTGGAGATACGCAGTATTTT.

This clonotype was recorded many times. The chain is built from TRBV19 and TRBJ2-7, with TRBD1 identical over 8 bases. Germline V gene sequence: CDR1 LNHDA, CDR2 SQIVND (reference sequence). The V gene end was trimmed by 4 bases and the J gene end by 3 bases; junction bases not matched to a gene: 2. The CDR3 is 13 amino acids. The CDR3 nucleotides read TGTGCCAGTAGTACAACAGGGGGCTACGAGCAGTACTTC. Translated, it gives CASSTTGGYEQYF.

This clonotype appeared a few times. The V call is TRBV27, the J call TRBJ2-3; 15 nucleotides line up with TRBD2. Germline V gene data show CDR1 as MNHEY and CDR2 as SMNVEV (reference sequence). J lost 5 bases, V lost 6 bases, and 3 bases had no gene match. The CDR3 runs to 15 residues. The chain's CDR3 is CASRGLAGGQDTQYF. CDR3 in DNA: TGTGCCAGCAGAGGACTAGCGGGGGGGCAAGATACGCAGTATTTT.

A remark on this clonotype: A much larger clone lies a single base off, so this may be a read error. The J gene is TRBJ1-2, the V gene TRBV5-4; D not resolved. The CDR3 has 15 amino acids. Trimming removed 4 bases at V and 6 bases at J, with 19 bases between. The germline gives CDR1 SGHNT, CDR2 YYREEE (reference sequence). As DNA, the CDR3 is TGTGCCAGCAGCATGCAGCCAGCGACCGCGGATGGCTACACCTTC. Its translation is CASSMQPATADGYTF.